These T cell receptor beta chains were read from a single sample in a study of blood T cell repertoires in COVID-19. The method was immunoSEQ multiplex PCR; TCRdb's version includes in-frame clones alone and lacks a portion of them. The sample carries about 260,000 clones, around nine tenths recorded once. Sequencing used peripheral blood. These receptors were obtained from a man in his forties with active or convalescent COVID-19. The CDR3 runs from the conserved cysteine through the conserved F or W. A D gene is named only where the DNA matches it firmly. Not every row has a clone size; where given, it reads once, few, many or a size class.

CDR3aa: CASSLETVNQPQHF
CDR3nt: TGTGCCAGCAGTTTGGAAACAGTGAATCAGCCCCAGCATTTT
j_gene: TRBJ1-5
len: 14
v_gene: TRBV28
d_gene: .
abundance: few

CDR3aa: CASSLISAGDGYTF
CDR3nt: TGTGCCAGCAGCTTGATCTCGGCAGGGGATGGCTACACCTTC
j_gene: TRBJ1-2
len: 14
v_gene: TRBV5-6
d_gene: .
abundance: .

CDR3aa: CAWGTKDTQYF
CDR3nt: TGTGCCTGGGGGACTAAAGATACGCAGTATTTT
j_gene: TRBJ2-3
len: 11
v_gene: TRBV30
d_gene: TRBD2
abundance: .

CDR3aa: CSASKGANKYNEQFF
CDR3nt: TGCAGTGCTAGTAAAGGGGCAAATAAGTACAATGAGCAGTTCTTC
j_gene: TRBJ2-1
len: 15
v_gene: TRBV20-1
d_gene: .
abundance: .

CDR3aa: CASSYSYRSYEQYF
CDR3nt: TGTGCCAGCAGTTACTCTTATCGGAGCTACGAGCAGTACTTC
j_gene: TRBJ2-7
len: 14
v_gene: TRBV6-5
d_gene: .
abundance: .

CDR3aa: CASSLGTGDYYGYTF
CDR3nt: TGTGCCAGCAGCCTCGGGACAGGGGATTACTATGGCTACACCTTC
j_gene: TRBJ1-2
len: 15
v_gene: TRBV13
d_gene: TRBD1
abundance: .

CDR3aa: CASSPRTGGYTF
CDR3nt: TGTGCCAGCAGCCCCCGGACAGGAGGCTACACCTTC
j_gene: TRBJ1-2
len: 12
v_gene: TRBV3-1/TRBV3-2
d_gene: TRBD1
abundance: few

CDR3aa: CASSWEAGLEQFF
CDR3nt: TGTGCCAGCAGTTGGGAAGCCGGACTTGAGCAGTTCTTC
j_gene: TRBJ2-1
len: 13
v_gene: TRBV27
d_gene: .
abundance: .

CDR3aa: CASRKQNYGYTF
CDR3nt: TGCGCCAGTCGCAAGCAAAACTATGGCTACACCTTC
j_gene: TRBJ1-2
len: 12
v_gene: TRBV5-1
d_gene: .
abundance: .

CDR3aa: CASSQGAPNEQFF
CDR3nt: TGTGCCAGCAGCCAAGGGGCCCCCAATGAGCAGTTCTTC
j_gene: TRBJ2-1
len: 13
v_gene: TRBV3-1/TRBV3-2
d_gene: .
abundance: once

CDR3aa: CASSGLAGSDTQYF
CDR3nt: TGTGCCAGCAGCGGACTGGCGGGATCCGATACGCAGTATTTT
j_gene: TRBJ2-3
len: 14
v_gene: TRBV4-2
d_gene: .
abundance: .

CDR3aa: CASRGAGYPQYF
CDR3nt: TGTGCCAGCAGGGGGGCCGGTTATCCGCAGTATTTT
j_gene: TRBJ2-3
len: 12
v_gene: TRBV12-3/TRBV12-4
d_gene: .
abundance: .

CDR3aa: CASSKTSGAYNEQFF
CDR3nt: TGCGCCAGCAGTAAGACTAGCGGGGCCTACAATGAGCAGTTCTTC
j_gene: TRBJ2-1
len: 15
v_gene: TRBV10-1
d_gene: TRBD2
abundance: few

CDR3aa: CASSLEIDNSPLHF
CDR3nt: TGTGCCAGCAGCTTGGAGATAGATAATTCACCCCTCCACTTT
j_gene: TRBJ1-6
len: 14
v_gene: TRBV5-6
d_gene: .
abundance: .

CDR3aa: CASSLERTSYNEQFF
CDR3nt: TGCGCCAGCAGCTTGGAGCGTACCTCCTACAATGAGCAGTTCTTC
j_gene: TRBJ2-1
len: 15
v_gene: TRBV5-1
d_gene: .
abundance: .

CDR3aa: CASSTQGAGQPQHF
CDR3nt: TGTGCCAGTAGTACGCAGGGGGCGGGTCAGCCCCAGCATTTT
j_gene: TRBJ1-5
len: 14
v_gene: TRBV19
d_gene: TRBD1
abundance: .

CDR3aa: CASSFGTGNTEAFF
CDR3nt: TGTGCCAGCAGCTTCGGTACCGGGAACACTGAAGCTTTCTTT
j_gene: TRBJ1-1
len: 14
v_gene: TRBV7-9
d_gene: .
abundance: .

CDR3aa: CATRGQNTEAFF
CDR3nt: TGTGCCACCAGGGGACAGAACACTGAAGCTTTCTTT
j_gene: TRBJ1-1
len: 12
v_gene: TRBV24-1
d_gene: .
abundance: .

CDR3aa: CASSSGQGQSGEKLFF
CDR3nt: TGCGCCAGCAGCTCTGGACAGGGCCAATCCGGCGAAAAACTGTTTTTT
j_gene: TRBJ1-4
len: 16
v_gene: TRBV5-1
d_gene: TRBD1
abundance: .

CDR3aa: CASSLMTGGTYGELFF
CDR3nt: TGTGCCAGCAGCTTGATGACAGGGGGAACTTACGGGGAGCTGTTTTTT
j_gene: TRBJ2-2
len: 16
v_gene: TRBV5-6
d_gene: TRBD1
abundance: .

CDR3aa: CASSPDWDEQYF
CDR3nt: TGTGCCAGCAGCCCGGACTGGGACGAGCAGTACTTC
j_gene: TRBJ2-7
len: 12
v_gene: TRBV3-1/TRBV3-2
d_gene: .
abundance: .